The 24 T cell receptor beta chains below come from one sample, sequenced in a study of blood T cell repertoires in COVID-19. Profiled with immunoSEQ multiplex PCR; TCRdb holds only in-frame clones, not every one. Among more than 100,000 clones listed, around 81% were seen once. Input material: peripheral blood. All receptors come from a man between 65 and 85 years old with acute or convalescent COVID-19.

This clone has only one observation. This chain links TRBV7-8 with TRBJ2-2; 7 bases line up with TRBD2. CDR3 length equals 15 residues. CDR1 SGHVS and CDR2 FQNEAQ come from the germline V gene. V trimming: 2 bases; J trimming: 5 bases; junction bases outside the gene matches: 5. The CDR3 loop is CASSLSAAGTGELFF. CDR3 sequence (DNA): TGTGCCAGCAGCTTATCGGCAGCGGGGACCGGGGAGCTGTTTTTT.

In nucleotides, the CDR3 is TGTGCCAGCAGCCGAGGCGGGACAGGGGGCTTGTCCTATAATTCACCCCTCCACTTT. This gives the protein CASSRGGTGGLSYNSPLHF. The genes are TRBV5-4 and TRBJ1-6; TRBD1 agrees at 12 bases. CDR1 is SGHNT, CDR2 YYREEE, per germline (reference sequence). V trimming: 4 bases; J trimming: 1 base; junction bases outside the gene matches: 9. There are 19 residues in the CDR3.

The V and J genes are TRBV12-3 or TRBV12-4 and TRBJ1-5, with D perhaps matching TRBD1 (5 bases). CDR3 size: 13 residues. V shed 1 base and J shed 5 bases, with 6 bases lying between them. In DNA, the CDR3 is TGTGCCAGCAGTTTAGGGGGGGATCAGCCCCAGCATTTT. It is translated as CASSLGGDQPQHF.

The genes are TRBV7-6 and TRBJ2-7; TRBD1 matches 7 bases. Germline V CDR1 and CDR2: SGHVS, FNYEAQ. The CDR3 is 13 residues long. After removal of 1 base from V and 5 bases from J, the junction contained 2 bases not matched to a gene. CDR3 residues: CASSLDRGDEQYF. The DNA of the CDR3 is TGTGCCAGCAGCTTAGACAGGGGCGACGAGCAGTACTTC.

This chain connects TRBV4-2 to TRBJ1-1; tentatively, D is TRBD1 (5 bases). The germline V gene has CDR1 LGHNA and CDR2 YNFKEQ. The CDR3 covers 13 residues. Between the trimmed V and J ends, which lost 1 base and 5 bases, there was a span of 8 bases. This chain's CDR3 is CASSQARGTEAFF. The CDR3 DNA reads as TGTGCCAGCAGCCAAGCCCGGGGGACTGAAGCTTTCTTT.

The rearrangement joins TRBV10-3 to TRBJ1-4; TRBD1 matches 7 bases. Germline-derived CDR1 and CDR2 are ENHRY and SYGVKD. V lost 6 bases to trimming and J lost 8 bases; unmatched junction nucleotides: 12. This CDR3 is 15 amino acids long. The DNA of the CDR3 is TGTGCCATCAGGGCTTTCGGGACAGAAGGGGAAAAACTGTTTTTT. As protein: CAIRAFGTEGEKLFF.

The chain has TRBV15 and TRBJ1-5, with a possible D match to TRBD1 (6 bases). Between the trimmed V and J ends, which lost 0 bases and 4 bases, there was a span of 19 bases. Germline V gene lookup returns CDR1 LNHNV and CDR2 YYDKDF (reference sequence). This CDR3 spans 18 amino acids. CDR3 DNA: TGTGCCACCAGCAGAGATCTAATGGCGGGGAGGGGGAATCAGCCCCAGCATTTT. Translation: CATSRDLMAGRGNQPQHF.

This clone was observed a few times. The J gene is TRBJ1-2, the V gene TRBV5-4; weak D call: TRBD1 (5 bases). The germline V gene encodes CDR1 SGHNT and CDR2 YYREEE (reference sequence). Trimming left V 4 bases short and J 6 bases short, with 13 bases between. The CDR3 has 13 amino acids. The CDR3 loop reads CASSNRKRDGYTF. CDR3 nucleotides: TGTGCCAGCAGCAACAGGAAAAGAGATGGCTACACCTTC.

This rearrangement joins TRBV4-3 to TRBJ1-5, with D maybe TRBD1 (5 bases). The CDR3 consists of 15 residues. Trimming shortened V by 4 bases and J by 5 bases, and 15 bases separated the two germline ends. Germline V gene data show CDR1 as LGHNA and CDR2 as YSLEER. DNA of the CDR3: TGCGCCAGCAGCCCAAGTATAATAGGGGATCAGCCCCAGCATTTT. Translating it yields CASSPSIIGDQPQHF.

This clone was observed once. This chain uses TRBV4-1 with TRBJ1-2; no clear D. The CDR3 is 14 residues long. Germline V gene data show CDR1 as MGHRA and CDR2 as YSYEKL. V lost 0 bases, J lost 8 bases, and 13 bases lay in between. The CDR3 sequence is CASSQESPIRGYTF. The CDR3 DNA is TGCGCCAGCAGCCAAGAGTCCCCCATACGGGGCTACACCTTC.

The V call is TRBV5-1, the J call TRBJ2-1, with D possibly TRBD1 on 5 matching bases. V was shortened by 2 bases and J by 4 bases, with 13 bases between the two germline ends. Germline CDR1 and CDR2: SGHRS and YFSETQ. This CDR3 spans 15 amino acids. CDR3 coding DNA: TGCGCCAGCAGCTTCAAGGACACCTCATACAATGAGCAGTTCTTC. As protein: CASSFKDTSYNEQFF.

The chain uses TRBV11-2 and TRBJ2-7; 11 nucleotides match TRBD1. This CDR3 has 14 amino acids. Losses at the gene ends were 1 base for V and 5 bases for J; bases not matched to a gene: 1. Germline V CDR1 and CDR2: SGHAT, FQNNGV. In nucleotides, the CDR3 is TGTGCCAGCAGCTTAGGGACAGGGGGCGACGAGCAGTACTTC. This codes for CASSLGTGGDEQYF.

CDR3: CASKRGRGNDSPLHF. CDR3 bases: TGTGCCAGCAAAAGGGGCAGGGGCAACGATTCACCCCTCCACTTT. This chain uses TRBV5-6 with TRBJ1-6, with a weak D call TRBD1 (6 bases). This CDR3 contains 15 residues. CDR1 and CDR2 from the germline V gene are SGHDT and YYEEEE. V was clipped by 6 bases and J by 8 bases, with 18 bases between them.

The J gene is TRBJ1-1, the V gene TRBV6-1; D gene unclear. Trimming shortened V by 2 bases and J by 1 base, and 11 bases separated the two germline ends. The CDR3 is made up of 15 amino acids. Germline lookup yields CDR1 MNHNS and CDR2 SASEGT. This chain's CDR3 is CASSEHLRGNTEAFF. The CDR3 nucleotides read TGTGCCAGCAGTGAACATTTGCGGGGGAACACTGAAGCTTTCTTT.

This chain joins TRBV7-2 and TRBJ1-3; D unresolved. Per the germline V gene, CDR1 is SGHTA and CDR2 is FQGNSA. V was shortened by 4 bases and J by 0 bases, with 10 bases between the two germline ends. This CDR3 has 15 residues. The CDR3 region has the DNA TGTGCCAGCAGCTCGGAGCTGGTCTCTGGAAACACCATATATTTT. As protein: CASSSELVSGNTIYF.

This sequence joins TRBV19 and TRBJ2-1; TRBD2 matches 7 bases. The ends lost 7 bases at V and 0 bases at J; junction bases unmatched: 9. This CDR3 spans 16 amino acids. The V gene's germline CDR1 is LNHDA and CDR2 SQIVND (reference sequence). CDR3 sequence: CASNYRGGSSYNEQFF. CDR3 nucleotides: TGTGCCAGTAATTATCGCGGGGGAAGCTCCTACAATGAGCAGTTCTTC.

V usage is TRBV6-4 and J usage is TRBJ1-5, with a weak D call TRBD1 (6 bases). Trimming removed 8 bases at V and 1 base at J, with 15 bases between. The CDR3 runs to 15 residues. The V gene's germline CDR1 is MRHNA and CDR2 SNTAGT. As DNA, the CDR3 is TGTGCCAGCGCCGCGACAGGTGGGAGCAATCAGCCCCAGCATTTT. Its protein product is CASAATGGSNQPQHF.

J is TRBJ1-5 and V is TRBV19; 7 bases line up with TRBD1. With 10 bases clipped from V and 2 bases from J, the junction kept 8 bases outside the gene matches. Germline loops: CDR1 LNHDA, CDR2 SQIVND (reference sequence). The length of the CDR3 is 14 residues. The CDR3 region is CATNNRGGNQPQHF. The CDR3 nucleotides are TGTGCCACCAATAACAGGGGAGGCAATCAGCCCCAGCATTTT.

The chain uses TRBV18 and TRBJ1-1, with 8 bases aligning to TRBD1. The CDR3 is 14 amino acids. Germline assignment: CDR1 KGHSH and CDR2 LQKENI. J lost 1 base, V lost 5 bases, and 3 bases had no gene match. Here the CDR3 DNA reads TGTGCCAGCTCATCGGGACAGGAGAACACTGAAGCTTTCTTT. Protein: CASSSGQENTEAFF.

This chain links TRBV6-5 with TRBJ2-7; TRBD2 might be the D (5 bases). Per the germline V gene, CDR1 is MNHEY and CDR2 is SVGAGI. Trimming removed 6 bases at V and 5 bases at J, with 20 bases between. This CDR3 contains 15 residues. The CDR3 region has the DNA TGTGCCAGCAGACGCGAGCCGGGGTGGGTCAACGAGCAGTACTTC. Its translation: CASRREPGWVNEQYF.

This clone has just a few counts. This sequence joins TRBV7-8 and TRBJ1-3; D remains ambiguous. The CDR3 contains 15 residues. Per the germline V gene, CDR1 is SGHVS and CDR2 is FQNEAQ. Deletions cut 1 base from V and 4 bases from J, with 11 bases between. The CDR3 loop is CASSLVARSGNTIYF. The CDR3, as DNA: TGTGCCAGCAGCTTAGTAGCCCGCTCCGGAAACACCATATATTTT.

V and J are TRBV5-1 and TRBJ1-5; the match to TRBD1 covers 10 bases. This CDR3 has 16 residues. V gave up 2 bases and J gave up 7 bases; unmatched junction bases: 9. In germline, CDR1 is SGHRS, CDR2 YFSETQ. The CDR3 loop is CASSFATGGIQQPQHF. CDR3 bases: TGCGCCAGCAGCTTCGCGACAGGGGGCATCCAACAGCCCCAGCATTTT.

The gene calls are TRBV29-1 and TRBJ2-7; the D gene is possibly TRBD1 (5 bases). This CDR3 region has 14 residues. Germline V lookup: CDR1 SQVTM, CDR2 ANQGSEA. The ends were cut back, 0 bases at V and 2 bases at J, with 11 bases in the middle. CDR3 residues: CSVEDPRVPYEQYF. DNA for the CDR3: TGCAGCGTTGAAGATCCCAGGGTGCCCTACGAGCAGTACTTC.

This chain connects TRBV6-2 or TRBV6-3 to TRBJ1-1, with 10 bases lining up with TRBD1. The J segment lost 1 base and the V segment lost 2 bases, leaving 4 bases of the junction unmatched. This CDR3 region has 16 residues. Germline CDR1 MNHEY, CDR2 SVGEGT. CDR3 DNA: TGTGCCAGCAGTTACCTAAGGACAGGGGGGAACACTGAAGCTTTCTTT. This gives the protein CASSYLRTGGNTEAFF.